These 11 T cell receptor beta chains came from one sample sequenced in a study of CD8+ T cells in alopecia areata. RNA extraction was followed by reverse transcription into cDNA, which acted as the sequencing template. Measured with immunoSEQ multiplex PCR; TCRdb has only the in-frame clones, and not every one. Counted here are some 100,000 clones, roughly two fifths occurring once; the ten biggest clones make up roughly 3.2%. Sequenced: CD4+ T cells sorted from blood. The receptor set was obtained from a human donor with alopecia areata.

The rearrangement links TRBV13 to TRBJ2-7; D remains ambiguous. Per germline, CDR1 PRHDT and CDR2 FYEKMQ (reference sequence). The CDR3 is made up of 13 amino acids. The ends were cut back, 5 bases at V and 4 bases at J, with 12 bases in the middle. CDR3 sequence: CASSPSFDYEQYF. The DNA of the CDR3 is TGTGCCAGCAGCCCCAGTTTCGATTACGAGCAGTACTTC.

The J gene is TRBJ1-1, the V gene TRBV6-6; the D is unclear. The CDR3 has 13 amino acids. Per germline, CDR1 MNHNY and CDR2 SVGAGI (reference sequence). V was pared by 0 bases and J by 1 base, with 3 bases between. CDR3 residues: CASSYSENTEAFF. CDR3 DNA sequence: TGTGCCAGCAGTTACTCAGAGAACACTGAAGCTTTCTTT.

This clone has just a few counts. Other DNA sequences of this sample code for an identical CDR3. The CDR3 sequence: CASSLAGRGETQYF. For the CDR3, the DNA is TGTGCCAGCAGCTTAGCAGGGAGGGGAGAGACCCAGTACTTC. The V gene is TRBV7-2, the J gene TRBJ2-5; 7 bases are a match to TRBD2. The V segment lost 0 bases and the J segment 4 bases; nucleotides outside the gene matches: 2. Germline V CDR1 and CDR2: SGHTA, FQGNSA. The CDR3 contains 14 residues.

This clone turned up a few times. The CDR3 DNA reads TGCAGCGTTGGTCTCGGGCGGACTGAAGCTTTCTTT. It yields the protein CSVGLGRTEAFF. The rearrangement joins TRBV29-1 to TRBJ1-1, with D uncertain. This CDR3 region has 12 residues. V dropped 4 bases and J dropped 5 bases, with 11 bases sitting between them. The V gene's germline CDR1 is SQVTM and CDR2 ANQGSEA.

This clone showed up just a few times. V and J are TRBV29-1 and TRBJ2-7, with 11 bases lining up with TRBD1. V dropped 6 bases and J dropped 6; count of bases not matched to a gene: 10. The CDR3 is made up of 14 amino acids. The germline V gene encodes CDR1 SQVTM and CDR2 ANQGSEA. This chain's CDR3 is CSVEGQGVRGEQYF. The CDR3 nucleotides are TGCAGCGTGGAGGGACAGGGGGTGAGAGGCGAGCAGTACTTC.

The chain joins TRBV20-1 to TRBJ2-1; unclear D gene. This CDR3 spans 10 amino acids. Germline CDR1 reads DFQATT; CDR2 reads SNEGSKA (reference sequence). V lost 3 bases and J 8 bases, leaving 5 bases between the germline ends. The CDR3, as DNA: TGCAGTGCTAGCATGGATGAGCAGTTCTTC. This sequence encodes CSASMDEQFF.

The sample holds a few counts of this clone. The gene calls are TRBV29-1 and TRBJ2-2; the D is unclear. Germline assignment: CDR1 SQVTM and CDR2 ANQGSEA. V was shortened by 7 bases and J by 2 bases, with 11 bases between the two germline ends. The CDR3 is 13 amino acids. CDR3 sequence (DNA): TGCAGCGCCAAGACACTTAACACCGGGGAGCTGTTTTTT. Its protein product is CSAKTLNTGELFF.

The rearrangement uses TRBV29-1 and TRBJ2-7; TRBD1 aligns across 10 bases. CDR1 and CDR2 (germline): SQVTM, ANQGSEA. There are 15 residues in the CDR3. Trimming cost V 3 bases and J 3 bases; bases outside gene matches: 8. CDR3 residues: CSVDNRGQGVYEQYF. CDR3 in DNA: TGCAGCGTTGATAACCGAGGACAGGGGGTCTACGAGCAGTACTTC.

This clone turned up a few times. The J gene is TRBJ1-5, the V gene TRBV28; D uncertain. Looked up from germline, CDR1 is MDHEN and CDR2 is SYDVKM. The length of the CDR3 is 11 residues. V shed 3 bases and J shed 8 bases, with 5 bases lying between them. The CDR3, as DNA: TGTGCCAGCAGTTTGTGGGAGCCCCAGCATTTT. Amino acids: CASSLWEPQHF.

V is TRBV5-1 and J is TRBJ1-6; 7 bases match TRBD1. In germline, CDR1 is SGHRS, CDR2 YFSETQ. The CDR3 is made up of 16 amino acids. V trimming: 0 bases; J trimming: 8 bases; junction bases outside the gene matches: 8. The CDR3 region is CASSLVSGTADSPLHF. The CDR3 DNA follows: TGCGCCAGCAGCTTGGTCTCCGGGACAGCTGATTCACCCCTCCACTTT.

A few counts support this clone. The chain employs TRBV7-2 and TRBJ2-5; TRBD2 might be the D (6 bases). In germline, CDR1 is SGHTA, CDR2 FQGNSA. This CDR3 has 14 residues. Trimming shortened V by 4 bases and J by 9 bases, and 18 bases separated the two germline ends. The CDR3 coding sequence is TGTGCCAGCAGCTCCGGACTACCCCAGGCGGCCCAGTACTTC. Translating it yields CASSSGLPQAAQYF.